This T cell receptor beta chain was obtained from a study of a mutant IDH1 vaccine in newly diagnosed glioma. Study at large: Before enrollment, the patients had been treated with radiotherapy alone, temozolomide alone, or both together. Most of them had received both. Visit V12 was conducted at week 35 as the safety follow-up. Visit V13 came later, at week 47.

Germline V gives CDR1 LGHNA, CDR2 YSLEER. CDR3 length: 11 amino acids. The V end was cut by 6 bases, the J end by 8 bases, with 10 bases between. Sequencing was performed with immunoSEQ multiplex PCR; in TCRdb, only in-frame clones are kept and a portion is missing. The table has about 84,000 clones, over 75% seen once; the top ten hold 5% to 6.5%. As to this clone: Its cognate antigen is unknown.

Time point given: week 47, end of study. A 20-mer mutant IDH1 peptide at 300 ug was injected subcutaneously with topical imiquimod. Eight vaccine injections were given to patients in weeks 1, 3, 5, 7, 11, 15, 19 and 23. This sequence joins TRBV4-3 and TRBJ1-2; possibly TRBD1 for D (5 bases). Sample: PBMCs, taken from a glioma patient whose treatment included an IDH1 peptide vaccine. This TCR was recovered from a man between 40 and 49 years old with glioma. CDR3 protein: CASSRDGGYTF. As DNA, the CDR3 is TGCGCCAGCAGTCGGGACGGGGGCTACACCTTC.